The 10 T cell receptor beta chains presented below share a single source sample, sequenced in a study of cytomegalovirus exposure and HLA in healthy donors. The PCR made use of 60 Vbeta and 13 Jbeta primers. Assay: immunoSEQ multiplex PCR; the TCRdb copy retains only in-frame clones and omits some. The sample carries roughly 140,000 clones, 64% recorded once. Material for sequencing was PBMCs. Receptors were obtained from a woman in her 30s in good health and CMV-seropositive.

The chain couples TRBV29-1 to TRBJ1-1; TRBD1 might be the D (6 bases). The V gene lost 6 bases and the J gene lost 0 bases, with 17 bases spanning the gap. The CDR3 totals 15 residues. Germline V CDR1 and CDR2: SQVTM, ANQGSEA. The CDR3 sequence: CSVDGQYLMNTEAFF. CDR3 nucleotides: TGCAGCGTCGACGGACAGTACTTGATGAACACTGAAGCTTTCTTT.

CDR3 sequence reads: CASSGGQPTDTQYF. The CDR3, as DNA: TGTGCCAGCAGTGGGGGACAGCCCACAGATACGCAGTATTTT. The V call is TRBV6-4, the J call TRBJ2-3; 7 bases agree with TRBD1. V trimming: 4 bases; J trimming: 2 bases; junction bases outside the gene matches: 3. The CDR3 has 14 amino acids. Germline V gene data show CDR1 as MRHNA and CDR2 as SNTAGT.

This chain uses TRBV6-1 with TRBJ2-6; 9 nucleotides agree with TRBD1. CDR3 size: 15 residues. CDR1 is MNHNS, CDR2 SASEGT, per germline. Trimming took 11 bases from V and 4 from J; bases not matched to a gene: 9. DNA for the CDR3: TGTGCCGGGGGACAGGGAAGAGGAGGGGCCAACGTCCTGACTTTC. Protein sequence: CAGGQGRGGANVLTF.

CDR3 sequence reads: CASSPKEGSYGYTF. Written as DNA, the CDR3 is TGTGCCAGCAGCCCCAAGGAGGGTAGCTATGGCTACACCTTC. The chain joins TRBV11-2 to TRBJ1-2; no firm D call. The V gene's germline CDR1 is SGHAT and CDR2 FQNNGV. The CDR3 loop spans 14 amino acids. V shed 5 bases and J shed 4 bases, with 14 bases lying between them.

The V and J genes are TRBV29-1 and TRBJ2-4; 10 bases align to TRBD2. The germline CDR1 and CDR2 sequences are SQVTM and ANQGSEA. Trimming took 7 bases from V and 9 from J; bases not matched to a gene: 9. The length of the CDR3 is 13 residues. The DNA of the CDR3 is TGCAGCGGGGCCTGGGCTAGCGGGAGCATTCAGTACTTC. It is translated as CSGAWASGSIQYF.

V and J are TRBV18 and TRBJ1-4, with 8 bases fitting TRBD1. The length of the CDR3 is 19 residues. V lost 5 bases and J lost 5; bases outside the gene matches: 19. Germline assignment: CDR1 KGHSH and CDR2 LQKENI. The CDR3 DNA sequence: TGTGCCAGCTCATACGGACAGGGTCCCACCGGCCCCAAAAATGAAAAACTGTTTTTT. It yields the protein CASSYGQGPTGPKNEKLFF.

This clone was seen a few times. The rearrangement links TRBV18 to TRBJ2-7; TRBD1 agrees at 7 bases. The CDR3 runs 15 residues. The V gene end was trimmed by 3 bases and the J gene end by 3 bases; junction bases not matched to a gene: 8. Germline V gene lookup returns CDR1 KGHSH and CDR2 LQKENI. The chain's CDR3 is CASSPNRGRDYEQYF. For the CDR3, the DNA is TGTGCCAGCTCACCCAACAGGGGTCGAGACTACGAGCAGTACTTC.

This clone showed up just once. The chain links TRBV15 to TRBJ1-1; D gene uncertain. The CDR3 is 13 amino acids. Trimming left V 4 bases short and J 3 bases short, with 9 bases between. From germline, CDR1 is LNHNV and CDR2 YYDKDF (reference sequence). The CDR3 reads CATSNLVDTEAFF. The CDR3 coding sequence is TGTGCCACCAGCAATTTAGTGGACACTGAAGCTTTCTTT.

The sample holds a few counts of this clone. The chain joins TRBV27 to TRBJ2-5; D unresolved. The DNA end favors TRBJ2-7, so the J call may be wrong. CDR1 is MNHEY, CDR2 SMNVEV, per germline (reference sequence). The CDR3 totals 15 residues. Here the CDR3 reads CASSLSVGSSYEQYF. The CDR3 DNA is TGTGCCAGCAGTTTATCCGTCGGTAGCTCCTACGAGCAGTACTTC.

V gene TRBV6-1 combines with J gene TRBJ1-1, with D maybe TRBD1 (6 bases). V shed 7 bases and J shed 7 bases, with 13 bases lying between them. Germline assignment: CDR1 MNHNS and CDR2 SASEGT. This CDR3 region has 12 residues. CDR3 bases: TGTGCCAGCAATTACAAGGACAGTGAAGCTTTCTTT. Amino acids: CASNYKDSEAFF.